This T cell receptor (beta chain) was profiled in a study of cytomegalovirus exposure and HLA in healthy donors. With respect to this clone: Its antigen remains unknown.

The V end was cut by 1 base, the J end by 1 base, with 8 bases between. The V gene's germline CDR1 is KGHSH and CDR2 LQKENI. This CDR3 spans 15 amino acids. Findings and limits, study-wide: The authors listed approximately 150 TCR beta chains as cytomegalovirus-associated. Sequencing likely produced, as an artifact, a cluster of highly shared sequence variants. As a later analysis showed, several of the most significant clusters appeared to be linked to common viral pathogens. Generally TCR sequences proved uncommon, though certain public TCRs appeared in numerous donors.

PCR amplification relied on 60 Vbeta primers (plus 13 Jbeta primers). Libraries were prepared by immunoSEQ multiplex PCR; TCRdb keeps only in-frame clonotypes and omits some of them. Among 75,000 to 95,000 clones listed, around 80% were seen once. This TCR derives from a male donor in good health and CMV-seropositive. The rearrangement links TRBV18 to TRBJ1-3, with D possibly being TRBD1 (6 bases). Specimen: PBMCs. CDR3 nucleotides: TGTGCCAGCTCACCACAACAGGGATCTGGAAACACCATATATTTT. Protein sequence: CASSPQQGSGNTIYF.